This is a list of T cell receptor beta chains from one sample in a study of CD8 T cells in Susac syndrome. TCRdb called the immunoSEQ multiplex PCR reads again in MiXCR, with one record for every CDR3 protein. The data contain 95,000 to 150,000 distinct CDR3 sequences, just under 95% of them seen just once; the ten biggest clones take up about 0.27%. Sequencing was carried out using CD8+ T cells from PBMCs. The receptors were gathered from a human donor with Susac syndrome. CDR3s include the opening cysteine and the closing phenylalanine or tryptophan.

TRBJ2-1 | TRBV20-1 | CSANGPASGGVDEQFF
TRBJ1-2 | TRBV30 | CAWSVSSDYGYTF
TRBJ1-2 | TRBV14 | CASSQDLGGFYGYTF
TRBJ2-7 | TRBV29-1 | CSVEEKDSYEQYF
TRBJ2-3 | TRBV9 | CASSVVSSTDTQYF
TRBJ1-3 | TRBV4-1 | CASSPKPTSSGNTIYF
TRBJ1-5 | TRBV19 | CASRLGSQGLQPQHF
TRBJ2-7 | TRBV5-1 | CASSAGLAGAYEQYF
TRBJ2-6 | TRBV7-7 | CASSSGHLGANVLTF
TRBJ2-3 | TRBV20-1 | CSASTGKLTDTQYF
TRBJ2-5 | TRBV12-3/TRBV12-4 | CASRGGLAEETQYF
TRBJ1-1 | TRBV6-5 | CASSSEAVNTEAFF
TRBJ2-2 | TRBV25-1 | CASGLLGTGELFF
TRBJ1-5 | TRBV6-5 | CASSEAGNQPQHF
TRBJ2-1 | TRBV29-1 | CSVEDRASGINEQFF
TRBJ2-3 | TRBV9 | CASSVEGWAQEAQYF
TRBJ2-1 | TRBV5-6 | CASSADGTGGNEQFF
TRBJ2-7 | TRBV20-1 | CSAKGTKSSYEQYF
TRBJ2-4 | TRBV27 | CASSFGGAAKNIQYF
TRBJ1-5 | TRBV6-1 | CASSESGTGIYQPQHF
TRBJ1-2 | TRBV29-1 | CSVEAGETNGYTF
TRBJ2-1 | TRBV12-3/TRBV12-4 | CASSFGTGGNEQFF
TRBJ2-7 | TRBV20-1 | CSARPRVSSYEQYF
TRBJ2-7 | TRBV5-1 | CASSPTHFTSGRIYEQYF
TRBJ2-1 | TRBV30 | CAWSSGAGNEQFF
TRBJ2-3 | TRBV19 | CASSIGTEVTDTQYF
TRBJ2-3 | TRBV15 | CATSRAGGTGIDTQYF
TRBJ1-6 | TRBV19 | CASSMWPSPNSPLHF
TRBJ2-5 | TRBV27 | CASSPLPGGGETQYF
TRBJ1-2 | TRBV20-1 | CSATPTGAYGYTF
TRBJ1-6 | TRBV3-1 | CASSQDRANSPLHF
TRBJ2-1 | TRBV3-1 | CASSRGLAPTYNEQFF
TRBJ2-5 | TRBV12-3/TRBV12-4 | CASSFLAGVGETQYF
TRBJ2-5 | TRBV20-1 | CSARGEGLGETQYF
TRBJ1-1 | TRBV11-2 | CASSLRGRDTEAFF
TRBJ1-1 | TRBV27 | CASSIVQGETEAFF
TRBJ2-5 | TRBV20-1 | CSARDYEGEETQYF
TRBJ1-5 | TRBV12-3/TRBV12-4 | CASSSDSSNQPQHF
TRBJ1-2 | TRBV5-4 | CASSLSTGYTF
TRBJ2-7 | TRBV2 | CASSDDSHEQYF
TRBJ1-1 | TRBV4-3 | CASSQDGGNTEAFF